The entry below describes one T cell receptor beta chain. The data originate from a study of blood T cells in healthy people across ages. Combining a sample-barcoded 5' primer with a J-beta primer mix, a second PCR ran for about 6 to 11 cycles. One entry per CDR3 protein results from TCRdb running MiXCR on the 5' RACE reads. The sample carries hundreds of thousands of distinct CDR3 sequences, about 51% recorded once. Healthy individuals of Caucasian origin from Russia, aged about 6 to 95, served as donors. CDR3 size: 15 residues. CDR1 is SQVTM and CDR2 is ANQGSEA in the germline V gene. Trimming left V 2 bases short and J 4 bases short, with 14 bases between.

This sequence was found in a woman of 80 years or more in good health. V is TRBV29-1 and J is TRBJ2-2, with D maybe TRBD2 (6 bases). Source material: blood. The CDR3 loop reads CSVERDSEVTGELFF. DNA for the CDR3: TGCAGCGTTGAAAGGGACTCCGAAGTCACCGGGGAGCTGTTTTTT.